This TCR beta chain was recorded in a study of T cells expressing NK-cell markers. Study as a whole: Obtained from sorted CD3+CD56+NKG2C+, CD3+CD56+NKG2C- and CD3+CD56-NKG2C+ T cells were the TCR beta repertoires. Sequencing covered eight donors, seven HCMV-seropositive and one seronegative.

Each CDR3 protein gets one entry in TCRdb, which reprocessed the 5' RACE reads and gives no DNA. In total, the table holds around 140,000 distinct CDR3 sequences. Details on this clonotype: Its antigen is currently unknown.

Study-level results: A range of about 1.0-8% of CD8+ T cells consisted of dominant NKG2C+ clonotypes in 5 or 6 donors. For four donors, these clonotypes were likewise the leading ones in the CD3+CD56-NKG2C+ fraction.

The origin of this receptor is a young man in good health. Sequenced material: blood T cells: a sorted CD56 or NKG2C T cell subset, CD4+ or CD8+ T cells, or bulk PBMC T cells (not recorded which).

The CDR3 sequence: CASSFPLTVSAFF. The chain has TRBV27 and TRBJ1-1; there is no DNA to check the TCRdb D call of TRBD1. The germline CDR1 and CDR2 sequences are MNHEY and SMNVEV (reference sequence). This CDR3 has 13 amino acids.